This T cell receptor beta chain emerged from a study of T cell responses to AZD1222 COVID-19 vaccine. Study results and caveats: Regions 160-218 and 743-854 dominated among vaccine-associated CD4 TCRs spanning spike. Baseline seropositives among AZD1222 recipients totaled only 5 to 7.

Clones were sequenced by immunoSEQ multiplex PCR, and TCRdb holds only the in-frame ones, with some missing. Of over 45,000 clones in the sample, approximately 86% were seen once. V lost 3 bases, J lost 0 bases, and 10 bases lay in between. This CDR3 has 14 amino acids. Germline assignment: CDR1 SGHRS and CDR2 YFSETQ. A note on this clone: What it binds is unknown.

The V and J genes are TRBV5-1 and TRBJ2-7; TRBD1 might be the D (5 bases). The sequence came from an adult in good health. The sequences come from peripheral blood, collected on day 0 of AZD1222 vaccination. The CDR3 region has the DNA TGCGCCAGCAGCTGGACACCAAGCTCCTACGAGCAGTACTTC. It is translated as CASSWTPSSYEQYF.